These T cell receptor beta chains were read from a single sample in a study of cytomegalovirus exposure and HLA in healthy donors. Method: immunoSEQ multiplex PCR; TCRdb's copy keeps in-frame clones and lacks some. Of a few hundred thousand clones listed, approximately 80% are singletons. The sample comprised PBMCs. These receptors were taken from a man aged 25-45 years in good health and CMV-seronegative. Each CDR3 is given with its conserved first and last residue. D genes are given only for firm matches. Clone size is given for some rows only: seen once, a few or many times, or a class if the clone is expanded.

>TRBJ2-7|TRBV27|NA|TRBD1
TGTGCCAGCAGTTATGGACAGGGCACATACGAGCAGTACTTC
CASSYGQGTYEQYF
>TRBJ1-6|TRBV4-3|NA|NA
TGCGCCAGCAGCCAAGATCGGGAGGGGGATTCACCCCTCCACTTT
CASSQDREGDSPLHF
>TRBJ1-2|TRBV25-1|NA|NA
TGTGCCAGCAGTGAAAAAGACAGAGACTATGGCTACACCTTC
CASSEKDRDYGYTF
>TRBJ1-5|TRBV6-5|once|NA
TGTGCCAGCAGGCCTTTCGGGGGGGATCAGCCCCAGCATTTT
CASRPFGGDQPQHF
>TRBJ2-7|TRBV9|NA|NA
TGTGCCAGCAGTGTGGACAGCAACCTAAGGCAGTACTTC
CASSVDSNLRQYF
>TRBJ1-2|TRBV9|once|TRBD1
TGTGCCAGCAGCGTAAGCACAGGGGGCGCCGATGGCTACACCTTC
CASSVSTGGADGYTF
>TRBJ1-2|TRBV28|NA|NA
TGTGCCAGCAGATCAGGGAACTATGGCTACACCTTC
CASRSGNYGYTF
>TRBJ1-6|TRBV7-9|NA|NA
TGTGCCAGCAGCCAGGGGTCGATGGGTAATTCACCCCTCCACTTT
CASSQGSMGNSPLHF
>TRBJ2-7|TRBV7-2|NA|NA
TGTGCCAGCAGCTCAACACAGGGTCCGTCCTACGAGCAGTACTTC
CASSSTQGPSYEQYF
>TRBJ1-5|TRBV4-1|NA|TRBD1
TGCGCCAGCGACGACAGGGGCGGCAATCAGCCCCAGCATTTT
CASDDRGGNQPQHF
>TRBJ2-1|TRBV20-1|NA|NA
TGCAGTGCGAGCGTTAGGGAGCAGTTCTTC
CSASVREQFF
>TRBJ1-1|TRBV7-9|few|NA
TGTGCCAGCAGCTTTTCTGAGATGAACACTGAAGCTTTCTTT
CASSFSEMNTEAFF
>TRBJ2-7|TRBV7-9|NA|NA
TGTGCCAGCAGCTTAACTCCCTACGAGCAGTACTTC
CASSLTPYEQYF
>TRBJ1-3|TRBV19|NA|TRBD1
TGTGCCAGTAGCACGACAGGGTTCTCTGGAAACACCATATATTTT
CASSTTGFSGNTIYF
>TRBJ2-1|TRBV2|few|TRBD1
TGTGCCAGCAGTCTACAGGGGCCCCCGTACAATGAGCAGTTCTTC
CASSLQGPPYNEQFF
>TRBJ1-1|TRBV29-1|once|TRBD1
TGCAGCGTAACAGGGGAGATGAACACTGAAGCTTTCTTT
CSVTGEMNTEAFF
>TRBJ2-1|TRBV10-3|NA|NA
TGTGCCATTAGGGGGGGGTCTCAAAATGAGCAGTTCTTC
CAIRGGSQNEQFF
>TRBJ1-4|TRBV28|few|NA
TGTGCCAGCAGTTTAAGACTGTTCACGTCGGCGGGCAGCGAAAAACTGTTTTTT
CASSLRLFTSAGSEKLFF
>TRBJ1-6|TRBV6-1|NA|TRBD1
TGTGCCAGCAGTGAGGGGACAGGGGACGGCGGTTCACCCCTCCACTTT
CASSEGTGDGGSPLHF
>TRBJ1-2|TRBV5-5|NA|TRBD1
TGTGCCAGCAGCCCGGGACAGGGTTTTCGCTACACCTTC
CASSPGQGFRYTF
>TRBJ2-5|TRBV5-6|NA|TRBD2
TGTGCCAGCAGCTTAGGAGCGGGGGGGTACAAAGAGACCCAGTACTTC
CASSLGAGGYKETQYF
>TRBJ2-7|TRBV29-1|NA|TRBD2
TGCAGCGTTGAAGATAGTGGGACTACCGCCTACGAGCAGTACTTC
CSVEDSGTTAYEQYF
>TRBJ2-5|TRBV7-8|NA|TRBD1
TGTGCCAGCAGCCACCCCGGGACAGGGGGCCAGGAGACCCAGTACTTC
CASSHPGTGGQETQYF
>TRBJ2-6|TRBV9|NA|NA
TGTGCCAGCAGCCCCCGGACAGAGGGATCTGGGGCCAACGTCCTGACTTTC
CASSPRTEGSGANVLTF
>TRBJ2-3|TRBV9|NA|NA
TGTGCCAGCAGCGTAGGGGACATCGCAGATACGCAGTATTTT
CASSVGDIADTQYF
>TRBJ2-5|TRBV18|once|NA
TGTGCCAGCTCCGCAGGGGTGGGAGAGACCCAGTACTTC
CASSAGVGETQYF
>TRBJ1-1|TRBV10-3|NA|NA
TGTGCCATCAGTGACAGGACACCGAACACTGAAGCTTTCTTT
CAISDRTPNTEAFF
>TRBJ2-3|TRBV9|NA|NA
TGTGCCAGCAGCGTAGAAAAACTAGCCCAACCAGATACGCAGTATTTT
CASSVEKLAQPDTQYF
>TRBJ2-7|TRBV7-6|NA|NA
TGTGCCAGCAGCTCTCCGGGACAACCCTCCTACGAGCAGTACTTC
CASSSPGQPSYEQYF
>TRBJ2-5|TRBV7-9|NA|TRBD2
TGTGCCAGCAGCTTAGTAGCGGGGGGGCCTAGAGAGACCCAGTACTTC
CASSLVAGGPRETQYF
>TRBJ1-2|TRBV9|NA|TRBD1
TGTGCCAGCAGCACACCCGGGACAGGGGTTGATGGCTACACCTTC
CASSTPGTGVDGYTF
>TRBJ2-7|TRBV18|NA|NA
TGTGCCAGCTCACCACGAAGGACAGACTACGAGCAGTACTTC
CASSPRRTDYEQYF
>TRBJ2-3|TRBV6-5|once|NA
TGTGCCAGCAGTTCACTCGGTCAAGATACGCAGTATTTT
CASSSLGQDTQYF
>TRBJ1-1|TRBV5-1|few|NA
TGCGCCAGCAGCTTCCCTGAGCGTTCAAGGAACACTGAAGCTTTCTTT
CASSFPERSRNTEAFF
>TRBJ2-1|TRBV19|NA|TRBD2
TGTGCCAGTAGTATAGAGGAACTAGCGGGGTACAATGAGCAGTTCTTC
CASSIEELAGYNEQFF
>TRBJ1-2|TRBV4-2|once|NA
TGTGCCAGCAGCCAAGAACCGGTTTATGGCTACACCTTC
CASSQEPVYGYTF
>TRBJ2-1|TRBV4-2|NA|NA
TGTGCCAGCAGCCAGTGGCCTTCGGGCGGAGGGGGGGGCGAGCAGTTCTTC
CASSQWPSGGGGGEQFF
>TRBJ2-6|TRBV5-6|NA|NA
TGTGCCAGCAGCTTGGAGGGGTCTGGGGCCAGCGTCCTGACTTTC
CASSLEGSGASVLTF
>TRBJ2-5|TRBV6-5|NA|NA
TGTGCCGCGGCTCGGAATCGACGGCTTCAAGAGACCCAGTACTTC
CAAARNRRLQETQYF
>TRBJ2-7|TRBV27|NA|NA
TGTGCCAGCAGTTTATCCAGGGGATTCGCCTACGAGCAGTACTTC
CASSLSRGFAYEQYF
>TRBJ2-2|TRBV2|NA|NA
TGTGCCAGCACCGAGCTAACGAACACCGGGGAGCTGTTTTTT
CASTELTNTGELFF
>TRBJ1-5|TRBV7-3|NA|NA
TGTGCCAGCAGCCGTACTGGGGGACTCCCCCAGCATTTT
CASSRTGGLPQHF
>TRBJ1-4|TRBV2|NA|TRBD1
TGTGCCACCACAGGGGGCGCGTCTGAAAAACTGTTTTTT
CATTGGASEKLFF
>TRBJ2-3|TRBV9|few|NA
TGTGCCAGCAGCCCTGGTCCCAGTCGTACAGATACGCAGTATTTT
CASSPGPSRTDTQYF
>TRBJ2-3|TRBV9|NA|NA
TGTGCCAGCAGCGTAGCCCAGGGAGGAAGCACAGATACGCAGTATTTT
CASSVAQGGSTDTQYF
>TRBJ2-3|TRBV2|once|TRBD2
TGTGCCAGCAGTGGTGGACTAGCGGGGGTCAGAGATGCGCAGTATTTT
CASSGGLAGVRDAQYF
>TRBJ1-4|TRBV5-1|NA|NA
TGCGCCAGCAGCGCCCGGACGGGGAATATGGAAAAACTGTTTTTT
CASSARTGNMEKLFF
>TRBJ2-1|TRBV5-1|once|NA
TGCGCCAGCAGCTTGGTCCCAGGGGGGATCAATGAGCAGTTCTTC
CASSLVPGGINEQFF
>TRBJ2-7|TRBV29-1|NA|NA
TGCAGCGTTGAGGGGACGGGGGTCTTCGAGCAGTACTTC
CSVEGTGVFEQYF
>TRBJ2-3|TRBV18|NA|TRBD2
TGTGCCAGCTCACCGGCTAGCGGGGTCACAGATACGCAGTATTTT
CASSPASGVTDTQYF
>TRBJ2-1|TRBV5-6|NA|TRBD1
TGTGCCAGCAGCTCGGGACAGGAGTACAATGAGCAGTTCTTC
CASSSGQEYNEQFF
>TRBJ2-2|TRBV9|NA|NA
TGTGCCAGCAGCGTAGTCGGAGGGACCGGGGAGCTGTTTTTT
CASSVVGGTGELFF
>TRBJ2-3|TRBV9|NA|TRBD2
TGTGCCAGCAGCCCCAGCTCAGCGGGAAGTCATACGCAGTATTTT
CASSPSSAGSHTQYF
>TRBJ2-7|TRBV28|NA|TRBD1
TGTGCCAGCAGTGAGGACAGGGCGAGCTCCTACGAGCAGTACTTC
CASSEDRASSYEQYF
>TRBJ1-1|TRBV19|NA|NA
TGTGCCAGTAGTCAGGCCCGACAGTGGCGGGGGAACACTGAAGCTTTCTTT
CASSQARQWRGNTEAFF